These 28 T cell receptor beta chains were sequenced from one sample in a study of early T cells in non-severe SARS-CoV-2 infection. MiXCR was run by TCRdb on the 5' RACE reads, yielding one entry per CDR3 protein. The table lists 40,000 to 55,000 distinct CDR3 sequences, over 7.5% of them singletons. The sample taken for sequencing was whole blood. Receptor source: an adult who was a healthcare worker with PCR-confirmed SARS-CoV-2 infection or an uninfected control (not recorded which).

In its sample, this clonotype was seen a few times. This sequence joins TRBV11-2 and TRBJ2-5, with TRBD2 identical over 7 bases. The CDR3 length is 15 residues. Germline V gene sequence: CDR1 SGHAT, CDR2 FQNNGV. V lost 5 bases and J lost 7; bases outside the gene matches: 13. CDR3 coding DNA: TGTGCCAGCAGCATCGGACTAGACCGCGGGGGGACCCAGTACTTC. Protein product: CASSIGLDRGGTQYF.

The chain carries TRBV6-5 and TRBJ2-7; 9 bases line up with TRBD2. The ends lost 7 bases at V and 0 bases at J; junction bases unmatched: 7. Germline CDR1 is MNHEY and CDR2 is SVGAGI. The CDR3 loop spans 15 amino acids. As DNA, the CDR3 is TGTGCCAGCACTCTGAGCGGGGGGAGCTCCTACGAGCAGTACTTC. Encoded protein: CASTLSGGSSYEQYF.

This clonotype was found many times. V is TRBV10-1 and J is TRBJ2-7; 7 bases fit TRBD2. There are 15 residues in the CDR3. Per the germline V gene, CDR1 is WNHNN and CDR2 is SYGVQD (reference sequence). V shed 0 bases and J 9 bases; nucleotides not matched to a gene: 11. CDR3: CASSESLANTAGQYF. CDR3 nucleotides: TGCGCCAGCAGTGAGTCACTAGCGAATACCGCGGGGCAGTACTTC.

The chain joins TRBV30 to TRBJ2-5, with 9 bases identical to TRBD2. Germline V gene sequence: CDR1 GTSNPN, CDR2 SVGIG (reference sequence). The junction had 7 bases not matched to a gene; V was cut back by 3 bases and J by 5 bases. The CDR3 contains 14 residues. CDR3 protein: CAWSLGLAGETQYF. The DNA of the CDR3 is TGTGCCTGGAGCTTGGGACTAGCCGGGGAGACCCAGTACTTC.

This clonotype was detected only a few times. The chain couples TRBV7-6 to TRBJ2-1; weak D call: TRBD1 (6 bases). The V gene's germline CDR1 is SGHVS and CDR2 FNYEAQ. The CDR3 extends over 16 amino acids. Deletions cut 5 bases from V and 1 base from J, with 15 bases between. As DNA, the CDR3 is TGTGCCAGCAGCCAGAGGACAGTTTCTTCCTACAATGAGCAGTTCTTC. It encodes CASSQRTVSSYNEQFF.

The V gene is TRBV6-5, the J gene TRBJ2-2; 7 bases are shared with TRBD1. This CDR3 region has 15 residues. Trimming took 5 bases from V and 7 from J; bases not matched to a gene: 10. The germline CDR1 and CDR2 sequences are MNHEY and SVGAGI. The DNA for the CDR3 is TGTGCCAGCAGTCGCCCAACAGGGGCGGGCGGGGAGCTGTTTTTT. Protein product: CASSRPTGAGGELFF.

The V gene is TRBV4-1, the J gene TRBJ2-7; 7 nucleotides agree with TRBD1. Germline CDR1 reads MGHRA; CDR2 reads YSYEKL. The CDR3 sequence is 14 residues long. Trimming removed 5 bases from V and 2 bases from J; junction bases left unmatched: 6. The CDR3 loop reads CASSYDRAAYEQYF. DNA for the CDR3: TGCGCCAGCAGCTACGACAGGGCCGCCTACGAGCAGTACTTC.

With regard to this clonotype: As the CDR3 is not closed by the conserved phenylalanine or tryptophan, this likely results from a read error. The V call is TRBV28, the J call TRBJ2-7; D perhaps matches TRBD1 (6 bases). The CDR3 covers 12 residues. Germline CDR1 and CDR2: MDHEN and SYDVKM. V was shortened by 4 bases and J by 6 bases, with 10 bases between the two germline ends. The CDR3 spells CASSYHRVEQYL. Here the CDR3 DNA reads TGTGCCAGCAGTTATCACAGGGTCGAGCAGTACTTG.

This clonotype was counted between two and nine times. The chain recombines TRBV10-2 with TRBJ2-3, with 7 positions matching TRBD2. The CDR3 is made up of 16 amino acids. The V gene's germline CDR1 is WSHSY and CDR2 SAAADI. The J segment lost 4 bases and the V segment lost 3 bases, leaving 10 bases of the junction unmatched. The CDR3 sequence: CASSDKGGRVADTQYF. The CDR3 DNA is TGCGCCAGCAGTGACAAGGGCGGGAGAGTTGCAGATACGCAGTATTTT.

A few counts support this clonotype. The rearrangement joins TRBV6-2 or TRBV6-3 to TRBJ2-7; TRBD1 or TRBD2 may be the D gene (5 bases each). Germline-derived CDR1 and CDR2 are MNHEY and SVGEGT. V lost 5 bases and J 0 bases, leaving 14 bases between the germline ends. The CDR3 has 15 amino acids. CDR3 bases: TGTGCCAGCAGTCCACCCGAGGGACCCTCCTACGAGCAGTACTTC. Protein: CASSPPEGPSYEQYF.

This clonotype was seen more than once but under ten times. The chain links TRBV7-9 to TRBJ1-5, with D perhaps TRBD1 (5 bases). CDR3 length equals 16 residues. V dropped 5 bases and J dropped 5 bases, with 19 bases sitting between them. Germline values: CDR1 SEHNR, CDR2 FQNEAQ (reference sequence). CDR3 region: CASSRGQGLRDQPQHF. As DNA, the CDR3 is TGTGCCAGCAGCCGAGGGCAGGGTCTGAGAGATCAGCCCCAGCATTTT.

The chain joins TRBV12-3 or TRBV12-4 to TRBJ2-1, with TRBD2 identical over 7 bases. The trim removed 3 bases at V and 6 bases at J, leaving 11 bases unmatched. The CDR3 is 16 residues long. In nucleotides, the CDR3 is TGTGCCAGCAGTTTGGTTACGGGAGGCCTGTGCAATGAGCAGTTCTTC. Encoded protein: CASSLVTGGLCNEQFF.

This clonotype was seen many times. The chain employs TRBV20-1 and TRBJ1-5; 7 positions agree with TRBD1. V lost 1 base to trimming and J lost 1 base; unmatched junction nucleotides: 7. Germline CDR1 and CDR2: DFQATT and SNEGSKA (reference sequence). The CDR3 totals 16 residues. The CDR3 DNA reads TGCAGTGCTAGAGCAGGGACAGCTTACAGCAATCAGCCCCAGCATTTT. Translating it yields CSARAGTAYSNQPQHF.

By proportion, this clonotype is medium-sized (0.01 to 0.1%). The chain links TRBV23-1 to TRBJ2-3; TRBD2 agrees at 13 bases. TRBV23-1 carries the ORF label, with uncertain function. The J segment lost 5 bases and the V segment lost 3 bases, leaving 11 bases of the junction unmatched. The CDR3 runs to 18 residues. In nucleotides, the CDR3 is TGCGCCAGCAGTCATCCTCGGACTAGCGGGAGTTTAAAAGATACGCAGTATTTT. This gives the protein CASSHPRTSGSLKDTQYF.

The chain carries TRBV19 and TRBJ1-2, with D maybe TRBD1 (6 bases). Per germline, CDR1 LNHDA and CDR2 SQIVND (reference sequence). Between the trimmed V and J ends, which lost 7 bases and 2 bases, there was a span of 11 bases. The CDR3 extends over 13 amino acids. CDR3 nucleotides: TGTGCCAGTAACCCGCAGGGGAACTATGGCTACACCTTC. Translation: CASNPQGNYGYTF.

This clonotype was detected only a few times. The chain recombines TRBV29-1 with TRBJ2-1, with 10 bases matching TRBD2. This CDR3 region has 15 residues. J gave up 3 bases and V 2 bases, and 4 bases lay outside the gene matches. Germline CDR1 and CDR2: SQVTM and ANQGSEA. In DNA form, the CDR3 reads TGCAGCGTTGAACCAGCGGGAGGGGGCTACAATGAGCAGTTCTTC. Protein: CSVEPAGGGYNEQFF.

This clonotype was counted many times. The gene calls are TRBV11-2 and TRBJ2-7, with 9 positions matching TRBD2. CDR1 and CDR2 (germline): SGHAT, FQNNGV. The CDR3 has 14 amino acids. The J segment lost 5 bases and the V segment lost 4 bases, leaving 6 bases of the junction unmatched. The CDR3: CASSSSGVRDEQYF. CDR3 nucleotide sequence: TGTGCCAGCAGCTCTAGCGGGGTCCGGGACGAGCAGTACTTC. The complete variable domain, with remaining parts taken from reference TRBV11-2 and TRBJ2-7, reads EAGVAQSPRYKIIEKRQSVAFWCNPISGHATLYWYQQILGQGPKLLIQFQNNGVVDDSQLPKDRFSAERLKGVDSTLKIQPAKLEDSAVYLCASSSSGVRDEQYFGPGTRLTVT.

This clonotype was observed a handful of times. CDR3 sequence reads: CASSFGQGPTEAFF. The CDR3 DNA follows: TGTGCCAGCAGTTTTGGGCAGGGGCCCACTGAAGCTTTCTTT. This sequence joins TRBV28 and TRBJ1-1; TRBD1 might be the D (6 bases). Germline V lookup: CDR1 MDHEN, CDR2 SYDVKM. The CDR3 length is 14 residues. V was trimmed by 3 bases and J by 4 bases, leaving 12 bases between them. Looking up the rest from reference TRBV28 and TRBJ1-1 gives the full variable domain: DVKVTQSSRYLVKRTGEKVFLECVQDMDHENMFWYRQDPGLGLRLIYFSYDVKMKEKGDIPEGYSVSREKKERFSLILESASTNQTSMYLCASSFGQGPTEAFFGQGTRLTVV.

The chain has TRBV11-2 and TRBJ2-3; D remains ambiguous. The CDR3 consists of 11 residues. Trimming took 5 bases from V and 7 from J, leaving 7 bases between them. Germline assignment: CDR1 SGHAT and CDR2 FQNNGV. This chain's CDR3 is CASSPSYTQYF. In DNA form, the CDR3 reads TGTGCCAGCAGCCCTTCTTATACGCAGTATTTT.

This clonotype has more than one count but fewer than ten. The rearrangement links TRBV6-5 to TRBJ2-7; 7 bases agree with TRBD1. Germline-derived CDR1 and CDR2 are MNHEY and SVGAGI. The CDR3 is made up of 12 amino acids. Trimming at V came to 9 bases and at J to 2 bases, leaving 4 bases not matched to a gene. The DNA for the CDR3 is TGTGCCAGAGAGGGGGCCCCCTACGAGCAGTACTTC. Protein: CAREGAPYEQYF.

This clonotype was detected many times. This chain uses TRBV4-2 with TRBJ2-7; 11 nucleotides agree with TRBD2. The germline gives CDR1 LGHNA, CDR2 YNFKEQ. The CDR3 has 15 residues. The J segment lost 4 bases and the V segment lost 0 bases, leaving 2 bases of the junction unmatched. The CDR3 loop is CASSQDTSGRYEQYF. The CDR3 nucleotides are TGTGCCAGCAGCCAAGATACTAGCGGGAGATACGAGCAGTACTTC.

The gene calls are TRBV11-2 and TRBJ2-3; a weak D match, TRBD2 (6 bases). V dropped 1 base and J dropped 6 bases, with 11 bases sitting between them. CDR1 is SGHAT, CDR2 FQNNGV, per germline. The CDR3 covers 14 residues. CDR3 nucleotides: TGTGCCAGCAGCTTAGCGGGAGATCTGGATACGCAGTATTTT. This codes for CASSLAGDLDTQYF.

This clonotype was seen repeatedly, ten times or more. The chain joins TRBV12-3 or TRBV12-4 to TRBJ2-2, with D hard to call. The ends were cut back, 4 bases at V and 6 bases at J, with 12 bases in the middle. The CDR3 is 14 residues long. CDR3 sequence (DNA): TGTGCCAGCAGTTCCCGCGTCTATTCCGGGGAGCTGTTTTTT. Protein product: CASSSRVYSGELFF.

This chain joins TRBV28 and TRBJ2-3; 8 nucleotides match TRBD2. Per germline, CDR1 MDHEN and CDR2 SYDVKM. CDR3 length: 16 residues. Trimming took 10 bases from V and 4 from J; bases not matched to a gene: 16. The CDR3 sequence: CAIRERAGEGADTQYF. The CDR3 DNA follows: TGTGCCATCCGGGAACGAGCGGGAGAGGGCGCAGATACGCAGTATTTT.

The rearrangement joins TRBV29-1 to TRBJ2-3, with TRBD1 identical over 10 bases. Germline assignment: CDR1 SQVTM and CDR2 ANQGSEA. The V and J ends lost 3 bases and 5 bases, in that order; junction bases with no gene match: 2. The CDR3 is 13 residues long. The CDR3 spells CSVDGTGEDTQYF. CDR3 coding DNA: TGCAGCGTTGACGGGACAGGGGAAGATACGCAGTATTTT.

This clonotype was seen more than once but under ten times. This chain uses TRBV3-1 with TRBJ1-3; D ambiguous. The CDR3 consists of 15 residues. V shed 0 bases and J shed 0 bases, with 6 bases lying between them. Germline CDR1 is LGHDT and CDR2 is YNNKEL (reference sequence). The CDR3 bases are TGTGCCAGCAGCCAAGACAGGAGCTCTGGAAACACCATATATTTT. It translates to CASSQDRSSGNTIYF.

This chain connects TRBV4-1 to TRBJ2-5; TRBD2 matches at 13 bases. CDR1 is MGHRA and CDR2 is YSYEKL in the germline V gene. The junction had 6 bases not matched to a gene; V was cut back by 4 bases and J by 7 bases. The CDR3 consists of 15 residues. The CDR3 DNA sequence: TGCGCCAGCAGCCCGGGACTAGCGGGGTCCGGGACCCAGTACTTC. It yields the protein CASSPGLAGSGTQYF.

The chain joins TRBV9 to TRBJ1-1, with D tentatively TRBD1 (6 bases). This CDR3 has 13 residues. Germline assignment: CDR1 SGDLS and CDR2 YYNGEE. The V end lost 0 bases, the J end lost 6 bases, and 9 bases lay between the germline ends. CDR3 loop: CASSVVAGAEAFF. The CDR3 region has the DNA TGTGCCAGCAGCGTAGTGGCAGGGGCTGAAGCTTTCTTT.